The source of this TCR beta chain is a study of post-analysis software for immune sequencing data (dated by TCRdb to about 2015). Regarding the study in general: The recorded disease courses included relapsing-remitting, secondary progressive and progressive-relapsing multiple sclerosis, and some patients had no subtype annotation. The multiple sclerosis patient repertoires were compared with about a dozen previously published healthy control repertoires from donors aged about 6 to 28 years. A subset of samples was prepared in parallel using single-end sample barcoding, then pooled and co-amplified after Illumina adapter ligation.

The germline V gene supplies CDR1 MDHEN and CDR2 SYDVKM. The CDR3, from cysteine to phenylalanine, totals 16 residues. The entry retains the CDR3 DNA only, 48 bases that are in frame from base 1. Trimmed from V: 7 bases; trimmed from J: 3 bases; junction bases lacking a gene match: 10. To demonstrate the VDJtools post-analysis software, the study profiled TCR beta repertoires from the peripheral blood of about 13 young patients with multiple sclerosis. Multiple sclerosis patients were children and adolescents aged 6 to 15 years. About this clonotype: Its antigen is not yet known. Per-base qualities were not stored, and no clone one base away is much larger.

Summary of the overall study and its limitations: Significantly higher frequencies in patients than in controls were found for roughly 5 TRBV segments, including TRBV5-6, TRBV5-1 and TRBV20-1. When samples were clustered directly using the F measure, samples prepared in the same batch co-clustered strongly, which prompted a batch-effect correction. The multiple sclerosis patient group was slightly younger than the control group. Normalized Chao1 diversity was significantly lower in multiple sclerosis patients than controls, suggesting substantial peripheral T-cell clonal expansion.

Library preparation was by PCR. For sequencing, an Illumina HiSeq 2500 was employed. To reduce PCR and sequencing biases, unique molecular identifiers were built into the TCR beta cDNA libraries. About 0.5 million cDNA molecules were obtained for every 1 to 10 million input T cells, so each molecule roughly corresponded to one T cell. Patient libraries were prepared and sequenced with the same protocol used for the earlier healthy control dataset. Samples belonging to the same batch were prepared together, multiplexed and sequenced on a shared HiSeq lane. The source study handled its data this way. Raw barcoded reads were processed with MIGEC, discarding single-read molecular identifier groups before consensus assembly and CDR3 extraction. Clonotype tables were post-analysed with VDJtools, and diversity was normalized by down-sampling all datasets to the smallest sample size. Repertoire overlap clustering matched CDR3 amino acid but not nucleotide sequences to correct batch-related cross-sample contamination. The public sequencing data were trimmed at Q25 with fastp and processed into clonotypes with MiXCR by TCRdb, which kept only in-frame beta chains. Duplicate CDR3 protein sequences are folded into a single record with the most common DNA and genes. TCRdb's processing, not the authors', yielded these V and J calls. The sample table lists roughly 540,000 distinct CDR3 sequences, around 31% of them with a count of one. In total, the top ten clones hold less than 6% of the sample.

The clonotype was recovered from a girl under 18 with multiple sclerosis. This chain joins TRBV28 to TRBJ2-1; TRBD1 aligns with 9 central bases. Sequences were obtained from blood. The CDR3 reads CASTSGTGSFYNEQFF. Read as DNA, the sequence is TGTGCCAGCACTTCCGGGACAGGGAGTTTCTACAATGAGCAGTTCTTC.